These T cell receptor beta chains were read from a single sample in a study of T cell changes during pregnancy in multiple sclerosis. Only in-frame clones appear in the TCRdb table, and some are missing; sequencing was by immunoSEQ multiplex PCR. The sample holds tens of thousands of clones, roughly 90% seen once. The sample in question was peripheral blood, obtained in the second trimester of pregnancy. Receptor source: a female donor in good health, enrolled as a control in a pregnancy study. CDR3s include the opening cysteine and the closing phenylalanine or tryptophan. D genes are given only for firm matches. Size is omitted from some rows. Given values are once, few, many or a class for expanded clones.

d_call	v_call	clone_size	cdr3_length	j_call	cdr3_aa	cdr3_nt
-	TRBV6-5	-	15	TRBJ2-3	CASSLLGLRANTQYF	TGTGCCAGCAGTCTATTGGGACTCCGAGCGAATACGCAGTATTTT
TRBD1	TRBV19	-	15	TRBJ1-1	CASTTRDRGLTEAFF	TGTGCCAGTACCACCCGGGACAGGGGGCTCACTGAAGCTTTCTTT
TRBD2	TRBV7-2	-	15	TRBJ2-3	CASSSTGTSKDTQYF	TGTGCCAGCAGCTCCACCGGGACTAGCAAAGATACGCAGTATTTT
-	TRBV6-5	few	13	TRBJ1-2	CASSLTGGRGYTF	TGTGCCAGCAGTCTCACGGGGGGCCGGGGCTACACCTTC
-	TRBV30	-	11	TRBJ2-7	CAQTVSYEQYF	TGTGCCCAGACAGTGTCCTACGAGCAGTACTTC
TRBD1	TRBV27	-	16	TRBJ2-5	CASSYQRGGPQETQYF	TGTGCCAGCAGTTACCAGAGAGGGGGCCCTCAAGAGACCCAGTACTTC
-	TRBV30	-	13	TRBJ1-2	CAWSPLLSGFSTF	TGTGCCTGGAGTCCTCTATTAAGTGGTTTCTCCACCTTC
-	TRBV5-6	-	15	TRBJ2-3	CASSIGRLEGDTQYF	TGTGCCAGCAGCATTGGGCGCCTTGAAGGAGATACGCAGTATTTT
-	TRBV11-2	-	13	TRBJ2-5	CASSLSLQETQYF	TGTGCCAGCAGCTTATCTCTTCAAGAGACCCAGTACTTC
-	TRBV9	few	16	TRBJ1-1	CASSEGEGRLNTEAFF	TGTGCCAGCAGCGAAGGGGAAGGTCGCTTGAACACTGAAGCTTTCTTT
-	TRBV7-6	once	15	TRBJ2-3	CASSPGASRTDTQYF	TGTGCCAGCAGCCCAGGGGCTTCTAGGACAGATACGCAGTATTTT
-	TRBV5-1	-	17	TRBJ2-3	CASSSPPPFLSTDTQYF	TGCGCCAGCAGCTCCCCCCCTCCGTTCCTTAGCACAGATACGCAGTATTTT
TRBD1	TRBV6-5	-	14	TRBJ1-5	CASSSTGLNQPQHF	TGTGCCAGCAGTTCGACAGGGCTAAATCAGCCCCAGCATTTT
TRBD1	TRBV4-3	-	14	TRBJ1-4	CASSQGQGGEKLFF	TGCGCCAGCAGCCAAGGACAGGGCGGTGAAAAACTGTTTTTT
-	TRBV30	few	17	TRBJ1-1	CASLEVGRGRMNTEAFF	TGTGCCTCCCTGGAGGTCGGCAGGGGTCGCATGAACACTGAAGCTTTCTTT
-	TRBV11-2	-	16	TRBJ1-2	CASSLDRGGPGSGYTF	TGTGCCAGCAGCTTAGATCGCGGAGGGCCGGGAAGTGGCTACACCTTC
TRBD1	TRBV5-1	-	18	TRBJ2-2	CASSRSGTGGSVTGELFF	TGCGCCAGCAGCCGATCCGGGACAGGGGGGAGTGTGACCGGGGAGCTGTTTTTT
TRBD2	TRBV27	-	15	TRBJ2-7	CASTTGTSGSEEQYF	TGTGCCAGCACCACAGGGACTAGCGGGAGTGAAGAGCAGTACTTC
TRBD1	TRBV15	-	15	TRBJ1-1	CATSREQGVNTEAFF	TGTGCCACCAGCAGAGAGCAGGGGGTGAACACTGAAGCTTTCTTT
TRBD1	TRBV5-4	-	15	TRBJ2-5	CASSLDRGVWGTQYF	TGTGCCAGCAGCTTGGACAGGGGGGTGTGGGGGACCCAGTACTTC
TRBD1	TRBV7-2	-	14	TRBJ1-1	CASSNGRGQTEAFF	TGTGCCAGCTCCAACGGCAGGGGGCAAACTGAAGCTTTCTTT
-	TRBV11-2	-	15	TRBJ2-7	CASSPLTLSSYEQYF	TGTGCCAGCAGCCCCCTGACACTCAGCTCCTACGAGCAGTACTTC
-	TRBV6-5	-	13	TRBJ1-1	CASSYKGDTEAFF	TGTGCCAGCAGTTACAAGGGGGACACTGAAGCTTTCTTT
-	TRBV18	once	16	TRBJ2-2	CASSPRETGNTGELFF	TGTGCCAGCTCACCACGTGAGACAGGGAACACCGGGGAGCTGTTTTTT
-	TRBV12-5	-	12	TRBJ1-2	CASGLTWGGYTF	TGTGCTAGTGGTTTGACGTGGGGCGGCTACACCTTC
TRBD1	TRBV19	-	14	TRBJ1-2	CASSIEQGARGYTF	TGTGCCAGTAGTATCGAACAGGGGGCAAGAGGCTACACCTTC